The rows below give T cell receptor beta chains drawn from one sample of a study of shared clonotypes between healthy human individuals. The protocol was immunoSEQ multiplex PCR, while the TCRdb copy is restricted to in-frame clones and leaves out a portion. The sample has about 2.1 million clones, 93% seen once; the top ten hold approximately 1.7%. The sequenced sample was naive CD8+ T cells from PBMCs. Receptor source: a young man in good health. Some clones in this sample may be carry-over from other donors' samples. Each CDR3 is given with its conserved first and last residue.

CDR3aa	v_gene	j_gene	len
CASHSTGTGGEQYF	TRBV27	TRBJ2-7	14
CASSAEGTALHNEQFF	TRBV2	TRBJ2-1	16
CASSLAEFYEQYF	TRBV7-6	TRBJ2-7	13
CATSRGAGEKLFF	TRBV15	TRBJ1-4	13
CASSLTSSPSYEQYF	TRBV5-4	TRBJ2-7	15
CASSQDWLGQGNTIYF	TRBV4-3	TRBJ1-3	16
CASSLSYTDTQYF	TRBV27	TRBJ2-3	13
CASSLGGGRYEQYF	TRBV28	TRBJ2-7	14
CASSLRSNQPQHF	TRBV5-6	TRBJ1-5	13
CASSKVLAGVPDTSGKTQYF	TRBV21-1	TRBJ2-5	20
CASSRTGQRYYNEQFF	TRBV11-2	TRBJ2-1	16
CASSLGSQNYGYTF	TRBV5-6	TRBJ1-2	14
CASSSRQGAMNTEAFF	TRBV19	TRBJ1-1	16
CATSRARQGAGNTIYF	TRBV15	TRBJ1-3	16
CASRLKGTVNYEQYF	TRBV27	TRBJ2-7	15
CASSAGRGNEQFF	TRBV6-5	TRBJ2-1	13
CASSELFAVEDVLTF	TRBV25-1	TRBJ2-6	15
CAWSLDIYGYTF	TRBV30	TRBJ1-2	12
CASSLGTSRHNEQFF	TRBV5-6	TRBJ2-1	15
CASSVESGRDGGELFF	TRBV9	TRBJ2-2	16
CASSILGVPGELFF	TRBV19	TRBJ2-2	14
CASREDRGAYNEQFF	TRBV6-4	TRBJ2-1	15
CSVEWGTGPYEQYF	TRBV29-1	TRBJ2-7	14
CASSIQPSTDTQYF	TRBV19	TRBJ2-3	14
CASSLDGLREAFF	TRBV11-2	TRBJ1-1	13
CASSYRQVNEKLFF	TRBV27	TRBJ1-4	14
CASSLAGTPYNEQFF	TRBV27	TRBJ2-1	15
CASSLNPGINEQYF	TRBV5-1	TRBJ2-7	14
CASSLSGAAYNEQFF	TRBV27	TRBJ2-1	15
CASSSPGLAGVPRFF	TRBV6-7	TRBJ2-1	15
CASSQKGTSGSSYNEQFF	TRBV18	TRBJ2-1	18
CASSLARVTLNTEAFF	TRBV5-1	TRBJ1-1	16
CAVGGAAAQGTQYF	TRBV11-2	TRBJ2-5	14
CASSEGGSGYNEQFF	TRBV2	TRBJ2-1	15
CASSSRDLYYEQYF	TRBV7-9	TRBJ2-7	14
CASSLIWITDTQYF	TRBV7-9	TRBJ2-3	14
CASSLKRNTGELFF	TRBV27	TRBJ2-2	14
CASSITAYNEQFF	TRBV28	TRBJ2-1	13
CASSSKAGRRGYEQYF	TRBV5-1	TRBJ2-7	16
CASSPPSGSVNTEAFF	TRBV18	TRBJ1-1	16
CASSLGGRTSAYTQYF	TRBV7-2	TRBJ2-3	16
CSVVAGHRFF	TRBV29-1	TRBJ2-1	10
CASSAGGGPPAFF	TRBV9	TRBJ2-1	13
CASRSDRGRGTGELFF	TRBV27	TRBJ2-2	16
CASSLDLGMNTEAFF	TRBV7-9	TRBJ1-1	15
CASSVRTSGRAYIEQYF	TRBV6-1	TRBJ2-7	17
CASSLVKGQEGTDTQYF	TRBV4-1	TRBJ2-3	17
CASSESTGFSYEQYF	TRBV6-1	TRBJ2-7	15
CAWRGAVEQFF	TRBV30	TRBJ2-1	11
CASSSRPLSVANTGELFF	TRBV5-6	TRBJ2-2	18
CASSQGSSTDTQYF	TRBV4-1	TRBJ2-3	14
CASSLGRAAEQYF	TRBV11-2	TRBJ2-7	13
CASSPSQTSGRARAKNIQYF	TRBV14	TRBJ2-4	20